Each of the 2 T cell receptor beta chains below was sequenced from the same sample in a study of shared clonotypes between healthy human individuals. Generated by immunoSEQ multiplex PCR, the TCRdb table keeps only in-frame clones and is missing some. The data show 450,000 to 500,000 clones, with 81% seen just once and roughly an eighth held by the top ten. Sequencing used PBMCs. These receptors were taken from a woman in her forties in good health. Some clones in this sample may be carry-over from other donors' samples.

The chain is built from TRBV29-1 and TRBJ1-3; 11 bases are a match to TRBD1. The ends lost 8 bases at V and 4 bases at J; junction bases unmatched: 7. This CDR3 spans 14 amino acids. Per the germline V gene, CDR1 is SQVTM and CDR2 is ANQGSEA. The CDR3 sequence is CSFGQGAGGNTIYF. The DNA for the CDR3 is TGCAGCTTTGGACAGGGGGCGGGAGGAAACACCATATATTTT. Using reference TRBV29-1 and TRBJ1-3 for the parts outside the CDR3, the full variable domain is SAVISQKPSRDICQRGTSLTIQCQVDSQVTMMFWYRQQPGQSLTLIATANQGSEATYESGFVIDKFPISRPNLTFSTLTVSNMSPEDSSIYLCSFGQGAGGNTIYFGEGSWLTVV.

About this clone: The germline gene is not matched at one end of the junction; a read error may be the cause. The chain recombines TRBV19 with TRBJ1-2; a weak D match, TRBD1 (6 bases). The CDR3 consists of 17 residues. Per the germline V gene, CDR1 is LNHDA and CDR2 is SQIVND (reference sequence). CDR3 in amino acids: CASSSPINYRDDYGYTF. As DNA, the CDR3 is TGTGCCAGCAGTAGCCCGATCAACTACAGGGACGACTATGGCTACACCTTC. The complete variable domain, with remaining parts taken from reference TRBV19 and TRBJ1-2, reads DGGITQSPKYLFRKEGQNVTLSCEQNLNHDAMYWYRQDPGQGLRLIYYSQIVNDFQKGDIAEGYSVSREKKESFPLTVTSAQKNPTAFYLCASSSPINYRDDYGYTFGSGTRLTVV.